These 15 T cell receptor beta chains were all obtained from the same sample, sequenced in a study of cytomegalovirus exposure and HLA in healthy donors. PCR primers comprised 60 Vbeta and 13 Jbeta primers. The method was immunoSEQ multiplex PCR; TCRdb's version includes in-frame clones alone and lacks a portion of them. This table has some 96,000 clones, approximately 79% appearing once. Sequences were obtained from PBMCs. The source of these receptors is a woman aged 60-70 years in good health and CMV-seropositive.

The CDR3: CASSLQGGRSEQYF. DNA of the CDR3: TGTGCCAGCAGTTTACAGGGAGGGAGGTCCGAGCAGTACTTC. V is TRBV28 and J is TRBJ2-7; 7 nucleotides align to TRBD2. Germline loops: CDR1 MDHEN, CDR2 SYDVKM. CDR3 size: 14 residues. Trimming cost V 2 bases and J 6 bases; bases outside gene matches: 7.

This clone has a single count. V usage is TRBV7-9 and J usage is TRBJ2-3; D may be TRBD2 (5 bases). The V end lost 1 base, the J end lost 2 bases, and 10 bases lay between the germline ends. Germline V gives CDR1 SEHNR, CDR2 FQNEAQ (reference sequence). The length of the CDR3 is 15 residues. CDR3: CASSLVGADTDTQYF. CDR3 bases: TGTGCCAGCAGCTTAGTGGGAGCCGACACAGATACGCAGTATTTT.

DNA of the CDR3: TGTGCCAGCCAAAGAGCGGCCTCCTACGAGCAGTACTTC. The encoded protein is CASQRAASYEQYF. The chain is built from TRBV6-5 and TRBJ2-7, with D possibly matching TRBD2 (5 bases). This CDR3 has 13 residues. V dropped 8 bases and J dropped 0 bases, with 11 bases sitting between them. From germline, CDR1 is MNHEY and CDR2 SVGAGI.

The chain has TRBV9 and TRBJ2-1, with 7 bases that match TRBD1. CDR1 is SGDLS, CDR2 YYNGEE, per germline. With 1 base clipped from V and 1 base from J, the junction kept 2 bases outside the gene matches. The CDR3 is made up of 15 amino acids. The CDR3 nucleotides are TGTGCCAGCAGCGTAACGGGACAGTCCTACAATGAGCAGTTCTTC. Its translation: CASSVTGQSYNEQFF.

About this clone itself: This sample includes further DNA sequences coding for the same CDR3. The chain has TRBV15 and TRBJ2-4; 8 bases fit TRBD1. The CDR3 extends over 15 amino acids. V shed 3 bases and J 4 bases; nucleotides not matched to a gene: 5. CDR1 and CDR2 from the germline V gene are LNHNV and YYDKDF (reference sequence). CDR3 loop: CATSRSDRAKNIQYF. In DNA form, the CDR3 reads TGTGCCACCAGCAGGTCGGACAGGGCTAAAAACATTCAGTACTTC.

This clone has more than one count but fewer than ten. The chain employs TRBV5-1 and TRBJ1-4; D is perhaps TRBD1 (5 bases). This CDR3 has 14 amino acids. Germline loops: CDR1 SGHRS, CDR2 YFSETQ. Trimming shortened V by 4 bases and J by 8 bases, and 15 bases separated the two germline ends. Here the CDR3 DNA reads TGCGCCAGCAGCCTGGGCCAGGGTGGAGAAAAACTGTTTTTT. Translating it yields CASSLGQGGEKLFF.

Here the CDR3 DNA reads TGCGCCAGCAGCCAGGGGGGACACCCTAGCGGGAGAGGCTACGAGCAGTACTTC. It encodes CASSQGGHPSGRGYEQYF. The rearrangement uses TRBV4-1 and TRBJ2-7; 10 bases are a match to TRBD2. This CDR3 has 18 residues. J gave up 3 bases and V 3 bases, and 14 bases lay outside the gene matches. CDR1 is MGHRA, CDR2 YSYEKL, per germline.

The chain combines TRBV30 with TRBJ1-2; TRBD1 matches at 12 bases. Trimming removed 1 base from V and 8 bases from J; junction bases left unmatched: 8. CDR1 GTSNPN and CDR2 SVGIG come from the germline V gene (reference sequence). This CDR3 is built from 15 residues. Written as DNA, the CDR3 is TGTGCCTGGAGTGATACCGGGACAGGGGGCCGGGGCTACACCTTC. It is translated as CAWSDTGTGGRGYTF.

The chain employs TRBV6-1 and TRBJ2-1, with unresolved D. Trimming cost V 5 bases and J 6 bases, with 11 bases left between them. Germline-derived CDR1 and CDR2 are MNHNS and SASEGT. The CDR3 has 13 residues. The DNA for the CDR3 is TGTGCCAGCAGTCCTACCCTAGGCAATGAGCAGTTCTTC. Its protein product is CASSPTLGNEQFF.

The rearrangement joins TRBV30 to TRBJ1-1; no reliable D call. Looked up from germline, CDR1 is GTSNPN and CDR2 is SVGIG (reference sequence). The CDR3 is 14 amino acids. V was clipped by 3 bases and J by 1 base, with 12 bases between them. CDR3 nucleotides: TGTGCCTGGAGCCCGACCCGACAGAACACTGAAGCTTTCTTT. Its translation: CAWSPTRQNTEAFF.

V is TRBV11-2 and J is TRBJ1-1, with 9 bases lining up with TRBD1. The V gene's germline CDR1 is SGHAT and CDR2 FQNNGV. The CDR3 runs 14 residues. The V gene end was trimmed by 3 bases and the J gene end by 2 bases; junction bases not matched to a gene: 1. The CDR3 DNA reads as TGTGCCAGCAGCTTTACAGGGGGCAACACTGAAGCTTTCTTT. This codes for CASSFTGGNTEAFF.

V gene TRBV4-2 combines with J gene TRBJ2-7, with 7 bases identical to TRBD1. Trimming cost V 4 bases and J 3 bases; bases outside gene matches: 9. The CDR3 has 15 residues. CDR1 is LGHNA and CDR2 is YNFKEQ in the germline V gene. CDR3 loop: CASSRQPGQSYEQYF. CDR3 sequence (DNA): TGTGCCAGCAGCCGACAACCGGGACAGAGCTACGAGCAGTACTTC.

The genes are TRBV19 and TRBJ2-5; D might be TRBD2 (6 bases). The J call may not be correct, given that the DNA end is closer to TRBJ2-7. Germline assignment: CDR1 LNHDA and CDR2 SQIVND (reference sequence). This CDR3 is 13 amino acids long. The DNA for the CDR3 is TGTGCCAGTAGTATAGATGGGAGGTACGAGCAGTACTTC. It encodes CASSIDGRYEQYF.

The chain is built from TRBV7-9 and TRBJ2-3; 7 nucleotides line up with TRBD1. The ends lost 5 bases at V and 3 bases at J; junction bases unmatched: 5. The CDR3 has 14 residues. Per germline, CDR1 SEHNR and CDR2 FQNEAQ (reference sequence). CDR3 region: CASSHTGATDTQYF. CDR3 in DNA: TGTGCCAGCAGCCATACAGGGGCTACAGATACGCAGTATTTT.

This clone appeared a few times. This rearrangement joins TRBV6-5 to TRBJ1-1; tentatively, D is TRBD1 (5 bases). The V end lost 6 bases, the J end lost 0 bases, and 8 bases lay between the germline ends. The CDR3 is 13 residues long. From germline, CDR1 is MNHEY and CDR2 SVGAGI. The CDR3 is CASRTAMNTEAFF. CDR3 DNA sequence: TGTGCCAGCAGGACAGCCATGAACACTGAAGCTTTCTTT.